This is a list of T cell receptor beta chains from one sample in a study of blood T cell repertoires in COVID-19. TCRdb's table, derived via immunoSEQ multiplex PCR, lists solely in-frame clones and lacks some. The data hold around 170,000 clones, with around 85% observed a single time. The material sequenced was peripheral blood. These receptors all stem from a woman aged 70 to 79 with acute or convalescent COVID-19. CDR3s include the opening cysteine and the closing phenylalanine or tryptophan. D genes are given only for firm matches. Size tells how often a clone was seen (once, few, many) or the class of an expanded clone, and some rows leave it out.

D gene,J gene,clone size,V gene,CDR3 DNA,CDR3 protein
TRBD1,TRBJ1-4,.,TRBV18,TGTGCCAGCTCACCAATGGAGGGGGCTATTGAAAAACTGTTTTTT,CASSPMEGAIEKLFF
TRBD1,TRBJ2-5,.,TRBV19,TGTGCCAGTAGTAACCAGCCCGACGGGACAGGGGGCAAAGAGACCCAGTACTTC,CASSNQPDGTGGKETQYF
TRBD1,TRBJ2-7,.,TRBV4-2,TGTGCCAGCAGCCAAGGGCCGGACAGGGGCTACGAGCAGTACTTC,CASSQGPDRGYEQYF
.,TRBJ1-2,.,TRBV18,TGTGCCAGCTCACCAGATCTCACAAAAAAGACTAACTATGGCTACACCTTC,CASSPDLTKKTNYGYTF
.,TRBJ2-3,.,TRBV6-5,TGTGCCAGCAGGGCCTTACAACGGGGATATACGCAGTATTTT,CASRALQRGYTQYF
TRBD1,TRBJ1-1,once,TRBV14,TGTGCCAGCGCCAGGGGGTTCTCTGAAGCTTTCTTT,CASARGFSEAFF
TRBD1,TRBJ1-3,.,TRBV9,TGTGCCAGCAGCGTCGGGACAGGGGGAAACACCATATATTTT,CASSVGTGGNTIYF
TRBD1,TRBJ1-2,once,TRBV15,TGTGCCACCAGCAGAGTCCCCAGACAGGGGAAAAGCTATGGCTACACCTTC,CATSRVPRQGKSYGYTF
TRBD1,TRBJ1-2,.,TRBV10-3,TGTGCCATCAGCACCCTACGGGACAGCACTAATGGCTACACCTTC,CAISTLRDSTNGYTF
.,TRBJ1-4,.,TRBV28,TGTGCCAGCAGGTCGTTCGCTGCGGTGCCTAATGAAAAACTGTTTTTT,CASRSFAAVPNEKLFF
.,TRBJ2-6,.,TRBV6-5,TGTGCCAGTAGAGGCCGCTCTGGGGCCAACGTCCTGACTTTC,CASRGRSGANVLTF
.,TRBJ2-7,.,TRBV5-1,TGCGCCAGCAGCTTTACACACCGAAGCTCCTACGAGCAGTACTTC,CASSFTHRSSYEQYF
TRBD1,TRBJ2-3,few,TRBV27,TGTGCCAGCAGTGAGGACAGGGCCGAAGATACGCAGTATTTT,CASSEDRAEDTQYF
.,TRBJ1-4,.,TRBV13,TGTGCCAGCAGCTCATCTGGAGGGGAAAAACTGTTTTTT,CASSSSGGEKLFF
.,TRBJ1-4,few,TRBV30,TGTGCCTGGAGTGTTTTGTTGGCCAAAAAGGAGGAAAAACTGTTTTTT,CAWSVLLAKKEEKLFF
.,TRBJ1-1,once,TRBV5-1,TGCGCCAGCAGGTTTTCAACGGACACTGAAGCTTTCTTT,CASRFSTDTEAFF
.,TRBJ1-5,.,TRBV28,TGTGCCAGCAGTTTATCGCCCAGGGAGGCTAGGCCCCAGCATTTT,CASSLSPREARPQHF
TRBD1,TRBJ2-1,.,TRBV6-5,TGTGCCAGCAACACCGGACAGGGACTCTACAATGAGCAGTTCTTC,CASNTGQGLYNEQFF
.,TRBJ1-3,.,TRBV10-2,TGCGCCAGCAGAAGAGACAGGCTCTCTGGAAACACCATATATTTT,CASRRDRLSGNTIYF
.,TRBJ2-7,.,TRBV3-1/TRBV3-2,TGTGCCAGCAGCCAAGGTAGTCCGGGGTACGAGCAGTACTTC,CASSQGSPGYEQYF
TRBD1,TRBJ2-3,.,TRBV10-3,TGTGCCTCACAGGGGAGCGCAGATACGCAGTATTTT,CASQGSADTQYF
TRBD1,TRBJ1-1,.,TRBV9,TGTGCCAGCAGGCCGGGACAGGGGAGTCGGAACACTGAAGCTTTCTTT,CASRPGQGSRNTEAFF
TRBD1,TRBJ2-1,.,TRBV15,TGTGCCACCAGCAGAGCTACGGCCCCCGACAGGGCACGCACCAATGAGCAGTTCTTC,CATSRATAPDRARTNEQFF
.,TRBJ2-7,.,TRBV5-3,TGTGCCAGAAGCCATTCCTACGAGCAGTACTTC,CARSHSYEQYF
TRBD2,TRBJ2-5,.,TRBV6-2/TRBV6-3,TGTGCCAGCAGTGAGACTAGCGGGAGGTTTTGGGAGACCCAGTACTTC,CASSETSGRFWETQYF
.,TRBJ1-2,.,TRBV6-5,TGTGCCAGCAGTTTAACAGGGAACTATGGCTACACCTTC,CASSLTGNYGYTF
.,TRBJ1-4,.,TRBV4-2,TGTGCCAGCAGCCAAGGGCAGGGTGGAGAAAAACTGTTTTTT,CASSQGQGGEKLFF
.,TRBJ1-6,few,TRBV7-2,TGTGCCAGCAGCTTATCAGCGGACGGTTCACCCCTCCACTTT,CASSLSADGSPLHF
TRBD1,TRBJ1-1,.,TRBV19,TGTGCCAGTACCCGGGACAGGGGCATGAACACTGAAGCTTTCTTT,CASTRDRGMNTEAFF
.,TRBJ2-5,.,TRBV6-2/TRBV6-3,TGTGCCAGCAGTTCGGGACTTCGGGGTAGTTGGGTACAAGAGACCCAGTACTTC,CASSSGLRGSWVQETQYF
TRBD1,TRBJ1-3,.,TRBV7-9,TGTGCCAGCAGCTCAGGGGGCGGCAGGGGGCCCGGAAACACCATATATTTT,CASSSGGGRGPGNTIYF
.,TRBJ1-6,.,TRBV7-9,TGTGCCAGCAGCCGGGGGAGCTCCTATAATTCACCCCTCCACTTT,CASSRGSSYNSPLHF
.,TRBJ1-6,.,TRBV7-2,TGTGCCAGCAGCTATCAGTCGTATAATTCACCCCTCCACTTT,CASSYQSYNSPLHF
.,TRBJ2-3,.,TRBV4-3,TGCGCCAGCAGCCAAGATTCTGGCACAGATACGCAGTATTTT,CASSQDSGTDTQYF
.,TRBJ2-7,.,TRBV30,TGTGCCTGGAGTGGCCAGGTTTTCTACGAGCAGTACTTC,CAWSGQVFYEQYF
.,TRBJ2-4,.,TRBV4-2,TGTGCCAGCAGCCAAGTCGATCCGGGTGGCATTCAGTACTTC,CASSQVDPGGIQYF
TRBD2,TRBJ2-2,.,TRBV5-4,TGTGCCAGCAGCTTACGGGAGGGCCCCGGGGAGCTGTTTTTT,CASSLREGPGELFF
TRBD1,TRBJ2-7,.,TRBV6-5,TGTGCCAGCAGCAGTAAACAGGGGGCCAACGAGCAGTACTTC,CASSSKQGANEQYF
.,TRBJ1-5,.,TRBV5-6,TGTGCCAGCAGCTTGGCGGGGAGCAATCAGCCCCAGCATTTT,CASSLAGSNQPQHF
.,TRBJ1-2,.,TRBV10-3,TGTGCCATCAGTGAGGGGCAACTTAGAAACTATGGCTACACCTTC,CAISEGQLRNYGYTF
TRBD1,TRBJ1-4,.,TRBV4-3,TGCGCCAGCAGCCAAGAATTTGGGACAGGGGTTTGGAGTGAAAAACTGTTTTTT,CASSQEFGTGVWSEKLFF
TRBD1,TRBJ2-7,few,TRBV7-9,TGTGCCAGCAGCTTTGACAGGGGCCCCTACGAGCAGTACTTC,CASSFDRGPYEQYF
TRBD1,TRBJ1-1,few,TRBV6-5,TGTGCCAGCAGCCTAAGGGGGCGGGCTTTCTTT,CASSLRGRAFF
TRBD1,TRBJ1-4,.,TRBV7-8,TGTGCCAGCAGCCCGCACTACAGGGGTTCTAATGAAAAACTGTTTTTT,CASSPHYRGSNEKLFF
.,TRBJ1-1,.,TRBV27,TGTGCCAGCAGTTTCAGGCTCGGGGGCACTGAAGCTTTCTTT,CASSFRLGGTEAFF
.,TRBJ2-3,.,TRBV19,TGTGCCAGTAGTAGCGGGTCACCGGGTATCACAGATACGCAGTATTTT,CASSSGSPGITDTQYF
.,TRBJ1-6,once,TRBV2,TGTGCCAGCAGAGCGGGGGGGTCTCTCTCACCCCTCCACTTT,CASRAGGSLSPLHF
.,TRBJ1-2,.,TRBV5-1,TGCGCCAGCAGCTTGGGGCCCAATGGCTACACCTTC,CASSLGPNGYTF
.,TRBJ2-3,once,TRBV7-2,TGTGCCAGCAGCTTAGGGAGCTCCAGCACAGATACGCAGTATTTT,CASSLGSSSTDTQYF
.,TRBJ1-5,.,TRBV25-1,TGTGCCAGCAGTGACCCCAGATTCGATCAGCCCCAGCATTTT,CASSDPRFDQPQHF
TRBD2,TRBJ2-7,.,TRBV5-4,TGTGCCAGCAGCCCGGGGGGGACTAGCGGGAGGTACGAGCAGTACTTC,CASSPGGTSGRYEQYF
TRBD1,TRBJ1-1,.,TRBV24-1,TGTGCCACCAGTGATTCCCGGACAGGGGGCTTGGGAACTGAAGCTTTCTTT,CATSDSRTGGLGTEAFF
.,TRBJ1-4,.,TRBV7-2,TGTGCCAGCAGCGTAGGGCAGGGAGGCAATGAAAAACTGTTTTTT,CASSVGQGGNEKLFF
TRBD1,TRBJ1-5,.,TRBV28,TGTGCCAGCAGTTCCAGCACGTGGGACAGGGGGAGCAATCAGCCCCAGCATTTT,CASSSSTWDRGSNQPQHF
.,TRBJ2-5,.,TRBV6-4,TGTGCCAGCAGGCAAGTAAGGGGGGGACTCCCCCATAAAGGGACCCAGTACTTC,CASRQVRGGLPHKGTQYF